This T cell receptor beta chain was sequenced for a study of shared clonotypes between healthy human individuals. The V end was cut by 6 bases, the J end by 4 bases, with 13 bases between. CDR1 and CDR2 (germline): MGHDK, SYGVNS. This CDR3 has 14 residues. Study-level results: Roughly 4.6% of naive CD4 clonotypes were common to several donors.

TCRdb's table, derived via immunoSEQ multiplex PCR, lists solely in-frame clones and lacks some. Counted here are nearly 750,000 clones, about two thirds occurring once; the ten biggest clones make up under 2%. Points on this clone: Its target is not known.

Specimen: memory CD4+ T cells sorted from blood. Documented subset: CD45RA-negative fraction. The chain carries TRBV25-1 and TRBJ2-1; tentative D call: TRBD1 (6 bases). The TCR was taken from a woman aged 25 to 39 in good health. Here the CDR3 DNA reads TGTGCCAGCAGAAGTAACAGGGCGTACAATGAGCAGTTCTTC. Translated, it gives CASRSNRAYNEQFF. The full variable domain, rest sourced from reference TRBV25-1 and TRBJ2-1, is EADIYQTPRYLVIGTGKKITLECSQTMGHDKMYWYQQDPGMELHLIHYSYGVNSTEKGDLSSESTVSRIRTEHFPLTLESARPSHTSQYLCASRSNRAYNEQFFGPGTRLTVL.